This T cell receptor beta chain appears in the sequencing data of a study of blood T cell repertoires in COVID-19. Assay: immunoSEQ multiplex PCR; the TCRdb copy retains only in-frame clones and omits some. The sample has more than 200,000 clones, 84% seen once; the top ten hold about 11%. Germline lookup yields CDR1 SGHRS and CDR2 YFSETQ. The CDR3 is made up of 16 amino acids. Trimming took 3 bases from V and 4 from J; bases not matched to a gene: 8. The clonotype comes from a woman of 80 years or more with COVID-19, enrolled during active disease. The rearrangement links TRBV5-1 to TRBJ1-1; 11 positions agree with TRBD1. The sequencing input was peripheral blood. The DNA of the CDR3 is TGCGCCAGCAGCTCTATTGGGGACAGGGGGGTCACTGAAGCTTTCTTT. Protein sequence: CASSSIGDRGVTEAFF. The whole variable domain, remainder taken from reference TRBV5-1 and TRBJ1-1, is KAGVTQTPRYLIKTRGQQVTLSCSPISGHRSVSWYQQTPGQGLQFLFEYFSETQRNKGNFPGRFSGRQFSNSRSEMNVSTLELGDSALYLCASSSIGDRGVTEAFFGQGTRLTVV.